This T cell receptor (beta chain) was documented in a study of T cell repertoires in cytomegalovirus infection. In the study overall: In the study, CMV epitopes included recently identified HLA-C-restricted and well-studied HLA-B-restricted ones. Public TCR beta signatures were indicative of both CMV infection and a matching HLA type. General study findings and limits: Totalled public TCR beta family frequency picked out people who carried CMV plus the relevant HLA. HLA-C-restricted CMV clonotypes gave the most frequent clonotype in two of eight donors.

TCRdb re-called the reads with MiXCR, one entry per CDR3 protein. The data hold 230,000 or so distinct CDR3 sequences, with 35% to 45% observed a single time. The CDR3 has 14 amino acids. V shed 4 bases and J shed 7 bases, with 14 bases lying between them. The germline gives CDR1 MGHRA, CDR2 YSYEKL. To note about this clonotype: Its antigen is not known.

The rearrangement uses TRBV4-1 and TRBJ2-4; weak D call: TRBD2 (7 bases). The clonotype was recovered from a human donor in good health (CMV status not recorded). Some clones in this sample may be carry-over from other donors' samples. The specimen was CD8+ T cells from cultured PBMCs, collected from culture after CMV antigen stimulation. The CDR3 region has the DNA TGCGCCAGCAGCCGGGGGGGCTATGGGAACATTCAGTACTTC. The encoded protein is CASSRGGYGNIQYF.